This T cell receptor (beta chain) was profiled in a study of CD8 T cells in Susac syndrome. The V end was cut by 0 bases, the J end by 5 bases, with 14 bases between. The CDR3 loop spans 16 amino acids. Germline assignment: CDR1 LNHNV and CDR2 YYDKDF (reference sequence). A quantity of roughly 0.5 to 1 ug RNA underwent reverse transcription using random hexamers. An immunoSEQ multiplex PCR amplified TCR beta CDR3 over 54 Vbeta and 13 Jbeta. TCRdb used MiXCR to reprocess the immunoSEQ multiplex PCR reads, holding one entry per CDR3 protein. The top ten hold around 0.12% of the sample, which has some 450,000 distinct CDR3 sequences, roughly 85% seen once.

The chain employs TRBV15 and TRBJ1-5; D ambiguous. Source material: CD8+ T cells from PBMCs. The source of this sequence is a human donor with multiple sclerosis. The CDR3 here is CATSRETFGYYQPQHF. The CDR3 region has the DNA TGTGCCACCAGCAGAGAAACCTTCGGGTATTATCAGCCCCAGCATTTT.